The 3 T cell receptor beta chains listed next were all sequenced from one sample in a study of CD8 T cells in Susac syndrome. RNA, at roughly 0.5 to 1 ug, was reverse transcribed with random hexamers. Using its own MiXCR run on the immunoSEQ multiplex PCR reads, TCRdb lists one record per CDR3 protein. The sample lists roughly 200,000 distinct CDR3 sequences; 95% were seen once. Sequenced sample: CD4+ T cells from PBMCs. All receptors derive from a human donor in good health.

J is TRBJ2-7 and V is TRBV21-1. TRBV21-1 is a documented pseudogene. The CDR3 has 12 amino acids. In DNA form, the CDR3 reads TGTGCCAGCAGGGACCTTACCTACGAGCAGTACGTC. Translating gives CASRDLTYEQYV.

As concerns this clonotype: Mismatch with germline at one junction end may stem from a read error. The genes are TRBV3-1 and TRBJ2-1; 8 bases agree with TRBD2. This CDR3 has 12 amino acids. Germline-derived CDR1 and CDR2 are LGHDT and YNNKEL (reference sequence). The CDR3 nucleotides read TGTGCCAGCAGCCAAGAGGGCGGGAGGTTAATCTTC. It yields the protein CASSQEGGRLIF.

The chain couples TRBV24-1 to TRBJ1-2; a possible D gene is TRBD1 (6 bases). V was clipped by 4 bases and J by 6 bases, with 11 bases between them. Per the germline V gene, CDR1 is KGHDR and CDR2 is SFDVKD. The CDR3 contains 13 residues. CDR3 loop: CATSEPGVDGYTF. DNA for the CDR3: TGTGCCACCAGTGAGCCAGGGGTGGATGGCTACACCTTC.